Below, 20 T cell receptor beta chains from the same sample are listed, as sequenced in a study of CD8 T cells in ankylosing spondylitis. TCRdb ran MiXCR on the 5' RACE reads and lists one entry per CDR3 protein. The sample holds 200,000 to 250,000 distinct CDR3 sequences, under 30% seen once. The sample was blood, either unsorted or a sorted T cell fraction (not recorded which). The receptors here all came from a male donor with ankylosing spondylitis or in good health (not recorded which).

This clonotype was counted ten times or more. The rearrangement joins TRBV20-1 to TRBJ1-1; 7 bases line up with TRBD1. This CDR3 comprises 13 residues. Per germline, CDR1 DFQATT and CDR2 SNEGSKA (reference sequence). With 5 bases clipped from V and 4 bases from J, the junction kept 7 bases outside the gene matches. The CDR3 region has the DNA TGCAGTGCTGAGGGACAGTTGACCACTGAAGCTTTCTTT. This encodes CSAEGQLTTEAFF.

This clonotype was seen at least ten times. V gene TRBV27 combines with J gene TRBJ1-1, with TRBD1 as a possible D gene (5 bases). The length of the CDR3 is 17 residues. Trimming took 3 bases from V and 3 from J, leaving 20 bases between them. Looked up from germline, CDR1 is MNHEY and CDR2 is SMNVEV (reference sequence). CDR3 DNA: TGTGCCAGCAGTTTCGAGAGCGTTCGACGGGGGGACACTGAAGCTTTCTTT. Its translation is CASSFESVRRGDTEAFF.

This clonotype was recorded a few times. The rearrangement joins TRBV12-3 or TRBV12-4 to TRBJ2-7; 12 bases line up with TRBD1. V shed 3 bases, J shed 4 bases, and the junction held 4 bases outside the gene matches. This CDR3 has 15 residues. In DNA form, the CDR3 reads TGTGCCAGCAGTTTCGGGACAGGGGGCGCATACGAGCAGTACTTC. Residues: CASSFGTGGAYEQYF.

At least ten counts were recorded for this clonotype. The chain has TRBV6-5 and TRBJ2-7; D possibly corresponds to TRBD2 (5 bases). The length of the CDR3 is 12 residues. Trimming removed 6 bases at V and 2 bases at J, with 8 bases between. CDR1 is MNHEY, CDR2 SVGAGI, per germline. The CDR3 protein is CASRDWTYEQYF. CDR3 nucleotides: TGTGCCAGCAGGGACTGGACCTACGAGCAGTACTTC.

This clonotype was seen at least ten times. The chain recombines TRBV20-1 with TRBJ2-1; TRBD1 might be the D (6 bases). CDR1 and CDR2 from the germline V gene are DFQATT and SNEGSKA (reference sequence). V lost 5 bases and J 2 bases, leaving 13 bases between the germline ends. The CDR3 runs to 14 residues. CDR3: CSAPQGKPYNEQFF. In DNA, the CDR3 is TGCAGTGCTCCCCAGGGGAAGCCCTACAATGAGCAGTTCTTC.

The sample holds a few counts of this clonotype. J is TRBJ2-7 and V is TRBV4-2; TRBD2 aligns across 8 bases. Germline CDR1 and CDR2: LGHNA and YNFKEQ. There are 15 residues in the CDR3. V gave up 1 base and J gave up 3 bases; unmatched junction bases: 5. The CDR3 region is CASSQAGAGGYEQYF. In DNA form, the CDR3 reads TGTGCCAGCAGCCAAGCGGGGGCGGGGGGCTACGAGCAGTACTTC.

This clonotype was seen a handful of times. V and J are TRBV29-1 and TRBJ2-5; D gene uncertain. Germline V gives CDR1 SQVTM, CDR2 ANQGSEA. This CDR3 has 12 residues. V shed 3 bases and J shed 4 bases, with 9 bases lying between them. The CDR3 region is CSVDARSETQYF. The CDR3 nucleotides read TGCAGCGTTGATGCTAGGTCAGAGACCCAGTACTTC.

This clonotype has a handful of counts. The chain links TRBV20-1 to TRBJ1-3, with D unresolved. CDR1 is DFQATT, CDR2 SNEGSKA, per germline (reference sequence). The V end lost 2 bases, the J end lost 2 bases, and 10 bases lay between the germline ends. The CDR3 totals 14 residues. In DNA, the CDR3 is TGCAGTGCTAGAACCCTGACGGCTGGAAACACCATATATTTT. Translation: CSARTLTAGNTIYF.

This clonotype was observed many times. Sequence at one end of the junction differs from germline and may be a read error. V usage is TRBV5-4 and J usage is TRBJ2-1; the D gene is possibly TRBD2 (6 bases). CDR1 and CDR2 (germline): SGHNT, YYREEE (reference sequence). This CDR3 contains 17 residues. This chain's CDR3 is CASSLARDSSSHNEQFF. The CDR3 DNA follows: TGTGCCAGCAGCTTGGCGCGGGACTCAAGCTCCCACAATGAGCAGTTCTTC.

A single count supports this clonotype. CDR3 loop: CATSIYFSGRATGYEQYF. The CDR3 DNA is TGTGCCACCAGCATATACTTTAGCGGGAGGGCAACGGGCTACGAGCAGTACTTC. The rearrangement links TRBV15 to TRBJ2-7; TRBD2 agrees at 11 bases. This CDR3 contains 18 residues. The V gene's germline CDR1 is LNHNV and CDR2 YYDKDF (reference sequence). After removal of 4 bases from V and 3 bases from J, the junction contained 14 bases not matched to a gene.

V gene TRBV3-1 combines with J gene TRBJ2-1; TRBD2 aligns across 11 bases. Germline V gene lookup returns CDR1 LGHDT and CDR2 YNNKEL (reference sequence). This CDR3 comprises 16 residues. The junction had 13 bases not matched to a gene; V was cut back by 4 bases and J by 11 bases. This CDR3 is CASSPGLAATASKQFF. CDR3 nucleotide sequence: TGTGCCAGCAGCCCGGGACTAGCGGCGACAGCGAGTAAGCAGTTCTTC.

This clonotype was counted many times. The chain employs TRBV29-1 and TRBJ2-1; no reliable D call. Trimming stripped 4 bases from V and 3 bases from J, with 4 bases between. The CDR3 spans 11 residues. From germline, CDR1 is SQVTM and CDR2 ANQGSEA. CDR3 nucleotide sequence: TGCAGCGTTGTGGTCTACAATGAGCAGTTCTTC. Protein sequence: CSVVVYNEQFF.

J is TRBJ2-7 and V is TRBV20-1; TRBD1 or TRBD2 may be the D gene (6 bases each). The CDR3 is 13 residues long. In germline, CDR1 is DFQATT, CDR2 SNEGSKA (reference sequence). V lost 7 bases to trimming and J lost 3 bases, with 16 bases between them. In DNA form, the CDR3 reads TGCAGTGGGGGGCACAGGGAGGACTACGAGCAGTACTTC. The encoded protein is CSGGHREDYEQYF.

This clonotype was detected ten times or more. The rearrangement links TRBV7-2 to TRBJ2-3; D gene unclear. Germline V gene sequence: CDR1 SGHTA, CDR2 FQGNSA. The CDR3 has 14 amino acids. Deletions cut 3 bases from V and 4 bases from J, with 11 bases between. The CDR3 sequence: CASSFIPGADTQYF. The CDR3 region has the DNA TGTGCCAGCAGCTTCATACCGGGTGCAGATACGCAGTATTTT.

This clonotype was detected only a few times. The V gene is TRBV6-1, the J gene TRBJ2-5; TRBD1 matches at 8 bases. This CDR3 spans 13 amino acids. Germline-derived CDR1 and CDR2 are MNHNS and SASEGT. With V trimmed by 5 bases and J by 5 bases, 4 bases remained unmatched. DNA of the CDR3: TGTGCCAGCAGTCAGGACAGGGTTGAGACCCAGTACTTC. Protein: CASSQDRVETQYF.

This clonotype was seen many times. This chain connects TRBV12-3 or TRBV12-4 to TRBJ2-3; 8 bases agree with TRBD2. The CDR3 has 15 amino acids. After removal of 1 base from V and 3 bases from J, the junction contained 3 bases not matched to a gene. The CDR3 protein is CASSLDRGGTDTQYF. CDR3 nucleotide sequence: TGTGCCAGCAGTTTAGATCGCGGGGGGACAGATACGCAGTATTTT.

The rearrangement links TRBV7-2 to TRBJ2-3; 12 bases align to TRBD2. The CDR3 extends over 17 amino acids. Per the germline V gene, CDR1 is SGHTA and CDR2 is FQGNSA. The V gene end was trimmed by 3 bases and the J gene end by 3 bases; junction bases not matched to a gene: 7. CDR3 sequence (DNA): TGTGCCAGCAGCTTGTTCGGCCTAGCGGGAGGGACAGATACGCAGTATTTT. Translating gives CASSLFGLAGGTDTQYF.

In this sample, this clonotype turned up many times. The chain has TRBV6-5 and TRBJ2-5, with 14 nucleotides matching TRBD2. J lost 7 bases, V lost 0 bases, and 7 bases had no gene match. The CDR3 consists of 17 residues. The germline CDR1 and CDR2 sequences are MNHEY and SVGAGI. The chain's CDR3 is CASSYSGTSGRVRTQYF. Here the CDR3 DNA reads TGTGCCAGCAGTTACTCTGGGACTAGCGGGAGAGTCAGGACCCAGTACTTC.

CDR3 in DNA: TGTGCCATCAGCAGGACCGCGGATACGCAGTATTTT. This sequence encodes CAISRTADTQYF. The chain recombines TRBV10-3 with TRBJ2-3; no firm D call. The CDR3 sequence is 12 residues long. CDR1 and CDR2 from the germline V gene are ENHRY and SYGVKD. Trimming removed 6 bases at V and 6 bases at J, with 10 bases between.

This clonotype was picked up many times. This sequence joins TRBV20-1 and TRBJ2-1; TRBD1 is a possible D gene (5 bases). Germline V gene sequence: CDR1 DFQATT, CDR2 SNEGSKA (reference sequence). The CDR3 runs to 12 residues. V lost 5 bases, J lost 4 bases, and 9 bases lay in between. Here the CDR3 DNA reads TGCAGTGCTGCCACAGGTTACAATGAGCAGTTCTTC. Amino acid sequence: CSAATGYNEQFF.